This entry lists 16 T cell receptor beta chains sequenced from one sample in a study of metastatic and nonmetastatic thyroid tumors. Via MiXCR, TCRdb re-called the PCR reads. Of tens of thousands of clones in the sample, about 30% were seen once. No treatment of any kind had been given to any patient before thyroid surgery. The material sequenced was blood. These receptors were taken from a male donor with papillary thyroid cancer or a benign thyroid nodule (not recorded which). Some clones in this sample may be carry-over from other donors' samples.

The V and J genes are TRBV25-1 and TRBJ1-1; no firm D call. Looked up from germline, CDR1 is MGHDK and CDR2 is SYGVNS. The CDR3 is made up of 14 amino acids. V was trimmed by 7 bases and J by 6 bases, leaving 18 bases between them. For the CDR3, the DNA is TGTGCCAGCAAGTCGAGCGCTGGTACCTCTGAAGCTTTCTTT. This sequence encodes CASKSSAGTSEAFF.

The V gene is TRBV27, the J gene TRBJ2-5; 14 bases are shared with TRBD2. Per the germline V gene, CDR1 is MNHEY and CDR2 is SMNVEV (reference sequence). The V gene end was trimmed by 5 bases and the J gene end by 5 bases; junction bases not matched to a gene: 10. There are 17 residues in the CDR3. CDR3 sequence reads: CASSLTVRLAGGETQYF. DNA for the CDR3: TGTGCCAGCAGTCTAACTGTTCGACTAGCGGGAGGGGAGACCCAGTACTTC.

The CDR3 here is CASSLDGPNTEAFF. CDR3 DNA sequence: TGTGCCAGCAGCTTAGACGGGCCGAACACTGAAGCTTTCTTT. The rearrangement links TRBV7-6 to TRBJ1-1; no reliable D call. Germline V gene lookup returns CDR1 SGHVS and CDR2 FNYEAQ. The germline V and J ends were trimmed by 1 base and 1 base, with 7 bases remaining between them. The CDR3 loop spans 14 amino acids.

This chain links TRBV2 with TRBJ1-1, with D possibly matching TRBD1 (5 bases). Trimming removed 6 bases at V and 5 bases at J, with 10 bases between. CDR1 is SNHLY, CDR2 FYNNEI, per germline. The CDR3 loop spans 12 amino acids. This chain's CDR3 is CASSRRGTEAFF. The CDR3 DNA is TGTGCCAGCAGCCGGCGGGGGACTGAAGCTTTCTTT.

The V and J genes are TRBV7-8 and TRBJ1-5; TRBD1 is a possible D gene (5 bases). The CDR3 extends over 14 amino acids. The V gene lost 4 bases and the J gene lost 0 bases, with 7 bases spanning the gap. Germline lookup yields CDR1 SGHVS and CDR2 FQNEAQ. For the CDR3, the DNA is TGTGCCAGCAGCTCCACAGGTAGCAATCAGCCCCAGCATTTT. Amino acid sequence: CASSSTGSNQPQHF.

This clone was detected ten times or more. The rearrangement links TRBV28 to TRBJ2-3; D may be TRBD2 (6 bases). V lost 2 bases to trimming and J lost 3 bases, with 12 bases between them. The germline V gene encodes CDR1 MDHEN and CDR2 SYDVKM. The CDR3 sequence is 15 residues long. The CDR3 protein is CASSLSGGATDTQYF. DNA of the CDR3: TGTGCCAGCAGTTTAAGTGGAGGGGCTACAGATACGCAGTATTTT.

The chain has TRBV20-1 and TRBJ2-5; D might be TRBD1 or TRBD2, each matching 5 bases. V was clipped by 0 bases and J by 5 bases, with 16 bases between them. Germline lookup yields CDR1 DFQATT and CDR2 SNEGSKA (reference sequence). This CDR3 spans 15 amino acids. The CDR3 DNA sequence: TGCAGTGCTAGAGATCGCGGCAGGGAGTGGGAGACCCAGTACTTC. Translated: CSARDRGREWETQYF.

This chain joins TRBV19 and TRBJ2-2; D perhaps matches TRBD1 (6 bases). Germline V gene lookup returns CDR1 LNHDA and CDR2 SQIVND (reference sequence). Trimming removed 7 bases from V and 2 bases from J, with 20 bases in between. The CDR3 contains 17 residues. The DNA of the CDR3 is TGTGCCAGTAAACCCAATCTGAGCAGGGGAAACACCGGGGAGCTGTTTTTT. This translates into CASKPNLSRGNTGELFF.

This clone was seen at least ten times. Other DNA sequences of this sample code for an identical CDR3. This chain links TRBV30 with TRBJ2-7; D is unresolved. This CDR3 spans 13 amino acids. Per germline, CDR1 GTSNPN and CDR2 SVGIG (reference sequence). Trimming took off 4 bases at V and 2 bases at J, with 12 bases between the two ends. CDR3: CAWTREDPYEQYF. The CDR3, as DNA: TGTGCCTGGACGCGCGAGGATCCCTACGAGCAGTACTTC. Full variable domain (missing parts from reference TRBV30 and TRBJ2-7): SQTIHQWPATLVQPVGSPLSLECTVEGTSNPNLYWYRQAAGRGLQLLFYSVGIGQISSEVPQNLSASRPQDRQFILSSKKLLLSDSGFYLCAWTREDPYEQYFGPGTRLTVT.

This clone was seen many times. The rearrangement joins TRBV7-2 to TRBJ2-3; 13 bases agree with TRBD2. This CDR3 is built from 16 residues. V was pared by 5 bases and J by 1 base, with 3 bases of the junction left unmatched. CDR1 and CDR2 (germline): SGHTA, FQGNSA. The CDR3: CASSQGLAGGTDTQYF. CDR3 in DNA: TGTGCCAGCAGCCAAGGACTAGCGGGAGGCACAGATACGCAGTATTTT.

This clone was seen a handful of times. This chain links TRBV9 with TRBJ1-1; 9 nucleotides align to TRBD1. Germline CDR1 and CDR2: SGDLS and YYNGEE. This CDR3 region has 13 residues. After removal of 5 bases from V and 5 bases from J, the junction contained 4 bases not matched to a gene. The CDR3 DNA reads TGTGCCAGCAGTGAGACAGGGGGAACTGAAGCTTTCTTT. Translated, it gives CASSETGGTEAFF.

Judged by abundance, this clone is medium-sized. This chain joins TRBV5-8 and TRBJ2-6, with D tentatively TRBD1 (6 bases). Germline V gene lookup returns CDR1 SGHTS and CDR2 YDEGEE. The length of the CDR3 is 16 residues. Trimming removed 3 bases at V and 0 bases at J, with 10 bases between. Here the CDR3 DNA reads TGTGCCAGCAGCTCGGGACACATCTCTGGGGCCAACGTCCTGACTTTC. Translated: CASSSGHISGANVLTF.

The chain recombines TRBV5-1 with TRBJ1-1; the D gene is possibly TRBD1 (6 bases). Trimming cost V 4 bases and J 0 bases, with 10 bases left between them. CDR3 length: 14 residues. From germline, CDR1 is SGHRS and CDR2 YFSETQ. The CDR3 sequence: CASSLRGLNTEAFF. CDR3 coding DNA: TGCGCCAGCAGCCTCAGGGGACTGAACACTGAAGCTTTCTTT.

In DNA, the CDR3 is TGTGCCAGCATCCCCGAGGACGGCGAGCAGTACTTC. Its translation: CASIPEDGEQYF. V gene TRBV11-2 combines with J gene TRBJ2-7; the D is unclear. Deletions cut 7 bases from V and 6 bases from J, with 13 bases between. Germline V gives CDR1 SGHAT, CDR2 FQNNGV. The CDR3 loop spans 12 amino acids.

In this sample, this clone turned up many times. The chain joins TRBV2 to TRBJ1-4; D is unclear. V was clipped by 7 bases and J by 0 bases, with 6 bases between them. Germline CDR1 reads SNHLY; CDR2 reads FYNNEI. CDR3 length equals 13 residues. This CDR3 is CASKDATNEKLFF. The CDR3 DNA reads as TGTGCCAGCAAGGATGCAACTAATGAAAAACTGTTTTTT.

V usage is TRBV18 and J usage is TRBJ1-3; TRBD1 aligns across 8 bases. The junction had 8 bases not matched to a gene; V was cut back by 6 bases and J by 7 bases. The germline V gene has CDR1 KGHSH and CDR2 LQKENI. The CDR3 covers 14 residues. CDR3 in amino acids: CASSPSGGANTIYF. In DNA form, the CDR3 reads TGTGCCAGCTCGCCCTCAGGGGGCGCGAACACCATATATTTT. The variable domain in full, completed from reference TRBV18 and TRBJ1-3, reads NAGVMQNPRHLVRRRGQEARLRCSPMKGHSHVYWYRQLPEEGLKFMVYLQKENIIDESGMPKERFSAEFPKEGPSILRIQQVVRGDSAAYFCASSPSGGANTIYFGEGSWLTVV.